This is a list of T cell receptor beta chains from one sample in a study of OX40 agonist ivuxolimab in advanced cancers. Assay: immunoSEQ multiplex PCR; the TCRdb copy retains only in-frame clones and omits some. Of some 58,000 clones in the sample, 85% to 90% were seen once. The specimen comprised CD4+ or CD8+ T cells sorted from blood, sampled in a trial of the OX40 agonist ivuxolimab. Receptor source: an adult with an advanced solid tumor such as melanoma, head and neck, liver or kidney cancer. Each CDR3 is given without its conserved first and last residue.

cdr3_length: 12; v_call: TRBV6-5; j_call: TRBJ1-2; cdr3_aa: ASSPTGRLYGYT
cdr3_length: 9; v_call: TRBV5-6; j_call: TRBJ1-2; cdr3_aa: ASSFDYGYT
cdr3_length: 10; v_call: TRBV30; j_call: TRBJ1-1; cdr3_aa: AWKLGTTEAF
cdr3_length: 13; v_call: TRBV7-9; j_call: TRBJ2-2; cdr3_aa: ASSLRGPNTGELF
cdr3_length: 12; v_call: TRBV6-1; j_call: TRBJ1-5; cdr3_aa: ASRDRGLKEPQH
cdr3_length: 11; v_call: TRBV19; j_call: TRBJ1-4; cdr3_aa: ASSNTRGEKLF
cdr3_length: 9; v_call: TRBV2; j_call: TRBJ2-5; cdr3_aa: ASNTGETQY
cdr3_length: 13; v_call: TRBV6-6; j_call: TRBJ2-3; cdr3_aa: ASRATGYPLDTQY
cdr3_length: 11; v_call: TRBV6-1; j_call: TRBJ1-5; cdr3_aa: ASSVSHNQPQH
cdr3_length: 12; v_call: TRBV6-5; j_call: TRBJ1-6; cdr3_aa: ASSRALVYSPLH
cdr3_length: 15; v_call: TRBV6-1; j_call: TRBJ2-1; cdr3_aa: ASSEMLAGVGYNEQF
cdr3_length: 13; v_call: TRBV2; j_call: TRBJ2-1; cdr3_aa: ASQTWTSGRREQF
cdr3_length: 13; v_call: TRBV5-1; j_call: TRBJ2-4; cdr3_aa: ASSLGGLAKNIQY
cdr3_length: 13; v_call: TRBV21-1; j_call: TRBJ2-2; cdr3_aa: ASSKGGIWTGELF
cdr3_length: 12; v_call: TRBV27; j_call: TRBJ2-3; cdr3_aa: ASSFHRGADTQY
cdr3_length: 12; v_call: TRBV19; j_call: TRBJ1-6; cdr3_aa: ASRVRDRISPLH
cdr3_length: 11; v_call: TRBV7-3; j_call: TRBJ2-2; cdr3_aa: ASSSPNTGELF
cdr3_length: 16; v_call: TRBV7-2; j_call: TRBJ1-6; cdr3_aa: ASSLYGGLRSYNSPLH
cdr3_length: 10; v_call: TRBV2; j_call: TRBJ1-2; cdr3_aa: ASRLGEDGYT
cdr3_length: 16; v_call: TRBV2; j_call: TRBJ2-3; cdr3_aa: ASSEGGLAGANTDTQY
cdr3_length: 10; v_call: TRBV30; j_call: TRBJ1-2; cdr3_aa: AWRREYYGYT
cdr3_length: 13; v_call: TRBV30; j_call: TRBJ1-6; cdr3_aa: AWSAGRADYSPLH
cdr3_length: 12; v_call: TRBV7-2; j_call: TRBJ2-3; cdr3_aa: ASSLDLRTDTQY